Detailed here is one T cell receptor (beta chain). Some clones are missing from TCRdb's copy, which holds only in-frame ones; the method was immunoSEQ multiplex PCR. The profile shows 250,000 or so clones, 83% of them singletons. The source of the sample is a study of blood T cell repertoires in COVID-19. With V trimmed by 6 bases and J by 2 bases, 8 bases remained unmatched. Germline V gives CDR1 WNHNN, CDR2 SYGVQD (reference sequence). This CDR3 contains 15 residues. This TCR came from a human donor in a cohort sampled during active COVID-19. The sample comprised peripheral blood. The chain uses TRBV10-1 and TRBJ2-3, with 7 bases that match TRBD1. Here the CDR3 reads CASRKGQAATDTQYF. CDR3 nucleotides: TGCGCCAGCAGAAAAGGACAGGCGGCCACAGATACGCAGTATTTT.